These T cell receptor beta chains were read from a single sample in a study of shared T cell receptors in the human thymus. Generated by immunoSEQ multiplex PCR, the TCRdb table keeps only in-frame clones and is missing some. This repertoire shows some 400,000 clones, 95% found once; its top ten account for approximately 0.02%. Sequenced sample: thymocytes. Receptors were obtained from a human donor. Each CDR3 is given with its conserved first and last residue. The D gene is left open where the match is weak. The size entry is marked missing in some rows and otherwise reads once, few, many or a size class.

clone_size: NA; v_call: TRBV28; j_call: TRBJ1-5; d_call: TRBD1; cdr3_nt: TGTGCCAGCAGCCGACGACAGGGGGAGGATCAGCCCCAGCATTTT; cdr3_aa: CASSRRQGEDQPQHF
clone_size: NA; v_call: TRBV28; j_call: TRBJ2-6; d_call: TRBD1; cdr3_nt: TGTGCCAGCAGTTCTCCTAGGGGGCCTGGGGCCAACGTCCTGACTTTC; cdr3_aa: CASSSPRGPGANVLTF
clone_size: NA; v_call: TRBV28; j_call: TRBJ2-3; d_call: TRBD2; cdr3_nt: TGTGCCAGCAATACTAGCGCCTACACAGATACGCAGTATTTT; cdr3_aa: CASNTSAYTDTQYF
clone_size: NA; v_call: TRBV6-1; j_call: TRBJ1-4; d_call: NA; cdr3_nt: TGTGCCAGCAGGTCCCCCGGGGGCGGTTGGGAAAAACTGTTTTTT; cdr3_aa: CASRSPGGGWEKLFF
clone_size: NA; v_call: TRBV2; j_call: TRBJ2-3; d_call: NA; cdr3_nt: TGTGCCAGCGGAATCCCGATTAGTGGTTTCCGGGCAGATACGCAGTATTTT; cdr3_aa: CASGIPISGFRADTQYF
clone_size: NA; v_call: TRBV27; j_call: TRBJ1-2; d_call: TRBD1; cdr3_nt: TGTGCCAGCAGAAGAGACTTAACAGGGGGCTGGGACTATGGCTACACCTTC; cdr3_aa: CASRRDLTGGWDYGYTF
clone_size: NA; v_call: TRBV14; j_call: TRBJ2-7; d_call: NA; cdr3_nt: TGTGCCAGCAGCCTACGTCCGGGGTCCTACGAGCAGTACTTC; cdr3_aa: CASSLRPGSYEQYF
clone_size: NA; v_call: TRBV27; j_call: TRBJ2-5; d_call: NA; cdr3_nt: TGTGCCAGCAGTTTAGGGGCCAGGGGGGAAGAGACCCAGTACTTC; cdr3_aa: CASSLGARGEETQYF
clone_size: NA; v_call: TRBV5-1; j_call: TRBJ2-7; d_call: TRBD2; cdr3_nt: TGCGCCAGCAGCCCCCACCCCCCTAGCGGGACTTTCTACGAGCAGTACTTC; cdr3_aa: CASSPHPPSGTFYEQYF
clone_size: NA; v_call: TRBV11-2; j_call: TRBJ2-3; d_call: TRBD2; cdr3_nt: TGTGCCAGCAACCCGGGACTAGCCGCAGATACGCAGTATTTT; cdr3_aa: CASNPGLAADTQYF
clone_size: NA; v_call: TRBV28; j_call: TRBJ1-3; d_call: NA; cdr3_nt: TGTGCCAGCGCCCCCCGGACCATTGGAAACACCATATATTTT; cdr3_aa: CASAPRTIGNTIYF
clone_size: few; v_call: TRBV10-1; j_call: TRBJ1-2; d_call: NA; cdr3_nt: TGCGCCAGCAGTCGAGGACTTAACTATGGCTACACCTTC; cdr3_aa: CASSRGLNYGYTF
clone_size: NA; v_call: TRBV7-2; j_call: TRBJ2-7; d_call: TRBD1; cdr3_nt: TGTGCCAGCAGCTTAGGTTTGACAGGGTATCACGAGCAGTACTTC; cdr3_aa: CASSLGLTGYHEQYF
clone_size: NA; v_call: TRBV18; j_call: TRBJ2-7; d_call: TRBD2; cdr3_nt: TGTGCCAGCTCACCACCTTACGGGAGGACATACGAGCAGTACTTC; cdr3_aa: CASSPPYGRTYEQYF
clone_size: NA; v_call: TRBV28; j_call: TRBJ2-1; d_call: TRBD2; cdr3_nt: TGTGCCAGCAGCCGGGGGGGTAGGTCCTACAATGAGCAGTTCTTC; cdr3_aa: CASSRGGRSYNEQFF
clone_size: NA; v_call: TRBV5-6; j_call: TRBJ2-5; d_call: NA; cdr3_nt: TGTGCCAGCAGCTTGGGGGGTAGCGGAGCCCAAGAGACCCAGTACTTC; cdr3_aa: CASSLGGSGAQETQYF
clone_size: NA; v_call: TRBV6-4; j_call: TRBJ1-1; d_call: TRBD1; cdr3_nt: TGTGCCAGCAGTGAGTTCGGGACAGGTAACACTGAAGCTTTCTTT; cdr3_aa: CASSEFGTGNTEAFF
clone_size: once; v_call: TRBV29-1; j_call: TRBJ2-5; d_call: TRBD1; cdr3_nt: TGCAGCGACAGGGGACAAGAGACCCAGTACTTC; cdr3_aa: CSDRGQETQYF
clone_size: NA; v_call: TRBV6-1; j_call: TRBJ2-5; d_call: NA; cdr3_nt: TGTGCCAGTAAACATAGCGGCTTCAGGGAGACCCAGTACTTC; cdr3_aa: CASKHSGFRETQYF
clone_size: NA; v_call: TRBV10-1; j_call: TRBJ1-5; d_call: NA; cdr3_nt: TGCGCCAGCAGTGAACGGGAGAGACTCAATCAGCCCCAGCATTTT; cdr3_aa: CASSERERLNQPQHF
clone_size: NA; v_call: TRBV20-1; j_call: TRBJ1-5; d_call: NA; cdr3_nt: TGCAGTGCTAGCGTTGGTACCCAGCATTTT; cdr3_aa: CSASVGTQHF
clone_size: NA; v_call: TRBV5-3; j_call: TRBJ1-2; d_call: NA; cdr3_nt: TGTGCCAGAAGCTTATCGGCGGCAGGGACCTATGGCTACACCTTC; cdr3_aa: CARSLSAAGTYGYTF
clone_size: NA; v_call: TRBV5-1; j_call: TRBJ1-4; d_call: NA; cdr3_nt: TGCGCCAGCAGCCCCGTCGGGGCGCATGAAAAACTGTTTTTT; cdr3_aa: CASSPVGAHEKLFF
clone_size: NA; v_call: TRBV15; j_call: TRBJ2-2; d_call: NA; cdr3_nt: TGTGCCACCAGGAGGGGAGCCGGGGAGCTGTTTTTT; cdr3_aa: CATRRGAGELFF
clone_size: NA; v_call: TRBV12-2; j_call: TRBJ2-1; d_call: NA; cdr3_nt: TGTGCAAGTCGCTCACCTAGCGGGAGATACAATGAGCAGTTCTTC; cdr3_aa: CASRSPSGRYNEQFF
clone_size: NA; v_call: TRBV5-1; j_call: TRBJ1-1; d_call: NA; cdr3_nt: TGCGCCAGCAGCTCAGGCGGACAAGCGAACACTGAAGCTTTCTTT; cdr3_aa: CASSSGGQANTEAFF
clone_size: NA; v_call: TRBV27; j_call: TRBJ2-5; d_call: NA; cdr3_nt: TGTGCCAGCAGTTCGACCGGGACCATAGAGACCCAGTACTTC; cdr3_aa: CASSSTGTIETQYF
clone_size: NA; v_call: TRBV15; j_call: TRBJ1-5; d_call: NA; cdr3_nt: TGTGCCACCAGCAGAGTCCCCCCAGTAGCTGATCAGCCCCAGCATTTT; cdr3_aa: CATSRVPPVADQPQHF
clone_size: NA; v_call: TRBV6-5; j_call: TRBJ1-1; d_call: NA; cdr3_nt: TGTGCCACCAAAGGCTCGAACACTGAAGCTTTCTTT; cdr3_aa: CATKGSNTEAFF
clone_size: NA; v_call: TRBV6-4; j_call: TRBJ2-5; d_call: NA; cdr3_nt: TGTGCCAGCAGTGGGAAGAAATCCCTTCAAGAGACCCAGTACTTC; cdr3_aa: CASSGKKSLQETQYF
clone_size: once; v_call: TRBV5-1; j_call: TRBJ2-7; d_call: NA; cdr3_nt: TGCGCCAGCAGCTTGACGAACAGGCCCCCCTACGAGCAGTACTTC; cdr3_aa: CASSLTNRPPYEQYF
clone_size: NA; v_call: TRBV21-1; j_call: TRBJ2-1; d_call: NA; cdr3_nt: TGTGCCAGCAGCCCCCGGGACAGGGGTGGGGATGAGCAGTTCTTC; cdr3_aa: CASSPRDRGGDEQFF
clone_size: few; v_call: TRBV5-4; j_call: TRBJ1-1; d_call: TRBD1; cdr3_nt: TGTGCCAGCAGCTTGAGTCCCCACGTTGTTAGGGGGCGGTTGAACACTGAAGCTTTCTTT; cdr3_aa: CASSLSPHVVRGRLNTEAFF
clone_size: NA; v_call: TRBV19; j_call: TRBJ2-1; d_call: TRBD2; cdr3_nt: TGTGCCAGTAGTCCCCGTGCTAGCGGGAGTTCTTTCGTCTCCTACAATGAGCAGTTCTTC; cdr3_aa: CASSPRASGSSFVSYNEQFF
clone_size: NA; v_call: TRBV5-4; j_call: TRBJ1-2; d_call: NA; cdr3_nt: TGCGCCAGCAGCCAAGCTCCAGGCAAAAGAGACTATGGCTACACCTTC; cdr3_aa: CASSQAPGKRDYGYTF
clone_size: NA; v_call: TRBV15; j_call: TRBJ1-5; d_call: NA; cdr3_nt: TGTGCCACCAGCAGAGATATGACGGTTAGCAATCAGCCCCAGCATTTT; cdr3_aa: CATSRDMTVSNQPQHF
clone_size: NA; v_call: TRBV20-1; j_call: TRBJ1-2; d_call: NA; cdr3_nt: TGCAGTGCCCCGGCTAACTATGGCTACACCTTC; cdr3_aa: CSAPANYGYTF
clone_size: NA; v_call: TRBV11-3; j_call: TRBJ2-3; d_call: TRBD2; cdr3_nt: TGTGCCAGCAGCTTAGGGGGTGCACGGACTAGCGGAGTTGATACGCAGTATTTT; cdr3_aa: CASSLGGARTSGVDTQYF
clone_size: NA; v_call: TRBV7-9; j_call: TRBJ2-1; d_call: TRBD1; cdr3_nt: TGTGCCAGCAGCCCCCTAAGACAGGGCGGCGAGCAGTTCTTC; cdr3_aa: CASSPLRQGGEQFF
clone_size: NA; v_call: TRBV23-1; j_call: TRBJ2-5; d_call: NA; cdr3_nt: TGCGCCAGCAGTCAAGGAGGGAAAGGGGAGACCCAGTACTTC; cdr3_aa: CASSQGGKGETQYF
clone_size: NA; v_call: TRBV5-6; j_call: TRBJ1-1; d_call: NA; cdr3_nt: TGTGCCAGCAGCTTGGGTGACAGAGGGAACACTGAAGCTTTCTTT; cdr3_aa: CASSLGDRGNTEAFF
clone_size: NA; v_call: TRBV4-1; j_call: TRBJ2-7; d_call: TRBD2; cdr3_nt: TGCGCCAGCAGCCTTGGACTAGCGGGGACCTACGAGCAGTACTTC; cdr3_aa: CASSLGLAGTYEQYF